This paragraph reports one T cell receptor (beta chain). Antigen unknown. TCRdb re-analysed the reads in MiXCR, keeping a single row per CDR3 protein. The top ten clones hold about 20% of a sample with hundreds of thousands of distinct CDR3 sequences, around a third of them seen once. The CDR3 spans 14 residues. With 7 bases removed from V and 3 bases from J, the gap between germline ends came to 16 bases. This specimen belongs to a study of T cell repertoires in cytomegalovirus infection. Study background: Indicated by public TCR beta signatures were CMV infection and matching HLA type.

The sample in question was cultured PBMCs, obtained from culture after CMV antigen stimulation. This clonotype was obtained from a human donor in good health (CMV status not recorded). Some clones in this sample may be carry-over from other donors' samples. The J gene is TRBJ2-7, the V gene TRBV12-3 or TRBV12-4; D gene ambiguous. CDR3 residues: CASTPGDTGYEQYF. The CDR3 region has the DNA TGTGCCAGCACCCCGGGTGATACGGGCTACGAGCAGTACTTC.